This entry features one T cell receptor beta chain sequence. This sample includes further DNA sequences coding for the same CDR3. Between the trimmed V and J ends, which lost 5 bases and 0 bases, there was a span of 13 bases. Per germline, CDR1 MNHEY and CDR2 SMNVEV (reference sequence). The CDR3 is made up of 15 amino acids. This sample is drawn from a study of cytotoxic CD8 clonotypes in ibrutinib-treated CLL. Target depth was 1 in 200,000 to 1 in 1 million T cells, about 10x per clonotype. Profiled with immunoSEQ multiplex PCR; TCRdb holds only in-frame clones, not every one. The repertoire holds roughly 70,000 clones, with 80% as singletons.

This TCR derives from a human donor with chronic lymphocytic leukemia. The sample consisted of PBMCs, taken at disease progression, from a patient treated with ibrutinib. The chain carries TRBV27 and TRBJ1-2, with TRBD1 as a possible D gene (6 bases). The CDR3 coding sequence is TGTGCCAGCAGTCCTCACAGGGCTCCTAACTATGGCTACACCTTC. Translated: CASSPHRAPNYGYTF.